These T cell receptor beta chains were read from a single sample in a study of blood T cell repertoires in COVID-19. This table comes from immunoSEQ multiplex PCR, and its TCRdb copy is limited to in-frame clones, with some not included. The sample consists of hundreds of thousands of clones, about 89% of them appearing once. Sequencing used peripheral blood. These receptors were taken from a woman aged 30 to 39 with COVID-19, enrolled during active disease. The CDR3 runs from the conserved cysteine through the conserved F or W. The order of the fields is V gene, CDR3 protein.

v_gene: TRBV14; CDR3aa: CASSQVGGGHMNTEAFF
v_gene: TRBV2; CDR3aa: CASAGTVWNTEAFF
v_gene: TRBV28; CDR3aa: CASSPPRGLKTEAFF
v_gene: TRBV19; CDR3aa: CASSRPGLAGHIQYF
v_gene: TRBV27; CDR3aa: CASSRPQGGGTEAFF
v_gene: TRBV11-2; CDR3aa: CASSLVGRSDFGTQYF
v_gene: TRBV6-5; CDR3aa: CASSYRRDNTEAFF
v_gene: TRBV5-6; CDR3aa: CASSFGGSVHSYEQYF
v_gene: TRBV18; CDR3aa: CASSPPSGDGYGYTF
v_gene: TRBV10-3; CDR3aa: CATGTGGDYGYTF
v_gene: TRBV2; CDR3aa: CASSSRQGTGSPLHF
v_gene: TRBV6-5; CDR3aa: CASSYSSPGLGYGYTF
v_gene: TRBV18; CDR3aa: CASSPQRDGQETQYF
v_gene: TRBV20-1; CDR3aa: CSASGGQGAWNEKLFF
v_gene: TRBV18; CDR3aa: CASSETGTQYRGGANVLTF
v_gene: TRBV4-2; CDR3aa: CASSQGRGLGNQPQHF
v_gene: TRBV2; CDR3aa: CASSDGRGNTEAFF
v_gene: TRBV28; CDR3aa: CASSQGNLEFF
v_gene: TRBV18; CDR3aa: CASSPTGTSNTDTQYF
v_gene: TRBV6-6; CDR3aa: CASRWRGGPYQETQYF
v_gene: TRBV7-8; CDR3aa: CASSLAGQGGGETQYF
v_gene: TRBV25-1; CDR3aa: CATATGLAGDNEQFF
v_gene: TRBV12-5; CDR3aa: CASGLAPSTDNTGELFF
v_gene: TRBV19; CDR3aa: CASFSSKQGYNTEAFF
v_gene: TRBV4-1; CDR3aa: CASSQDTGTQGYTF
v_gene: TRBV2; CDR3aa: CASNPMGLAEAFF
v_gene: TRBV5-5; CDR3aa: CASSLEQDSYEQYF
v_gene: TRBV13; CDR3aa: CASSLGQGYNSPLHF
v_gene: TRBV4-1; CDR3aa: CASSQVPGRGLYNEQFF
v_gene: TRBV5-1; CDR3aa: CASSQPTGRSKAFF
v_gene: TRBV18; CDR3aa: CASSPTGRRVGLNTEAFF
v_gene: TRBV19; CDR3aa: CASSIDQEGRNIQYF
v_gene: TRBV9; CDR3aa: CASSGEGRGETQYF
v_gene: TRBV18; CDR3aa: CASSPTPYGGGAAPLHF
v_gene: TRBV7-9; CDR3aa: CASSTLGTSVGTGELFF
v_gene: TRBV7-9; CDR3aa: CASSSPGLATAGELFF
v_gene: TRBV7-9; CDR3aa: CASIKQGDTQYF
v_gene: TRBV24-1; CDR3aa: CATSDWSWDSSYNEQFF
v_gene: TRBV6-2/TRBV6-3; CDR3aa: CASSPGLAGGIRPQAF
v_gene: TRBV6-2/TRBV6-3; CDR3aa: CASSLTGEETQYF
v_gene: TRBV7-8; CDR3aa: CASSLGEVGYSNQPQHF
v_gene: TRBV5-5; CDR3aa: CASSLSTGGHEETQYF
v_gene: TRBV19; CDR3aa: CASSYMNTEAFF
v_gene: TRBV24-1; CDR3aa: CATSVTAGGPGDEQFF
v_gene: TRBV19; CDR3aa: CASTPGQANTGELFF
v_gene: TRBV2; CDR3aa: CASSDGATNEKLFF
v_gene: TRBV2; CDR3aa: CASSEWQNTEAFF
v_gene: TRBV7-2; CDR3aa: CASPGGPTLNYGYTF
v_gene: TRBV3-1/TRBV3-2; CDR3aa: CASSRSDTQYF
v_gene: TRBV28; CDR3aa: CASSLIWTGNQPQHF
v_gene: TRBV7-2; CDR3aa: CASSLRFRDTEQYF
v_gene: TRBV5-1; CDR3aa: CASSLGGLEAFF
v_gene: TRBV28; CDR3aa: CASSLIGGGYNEQFF